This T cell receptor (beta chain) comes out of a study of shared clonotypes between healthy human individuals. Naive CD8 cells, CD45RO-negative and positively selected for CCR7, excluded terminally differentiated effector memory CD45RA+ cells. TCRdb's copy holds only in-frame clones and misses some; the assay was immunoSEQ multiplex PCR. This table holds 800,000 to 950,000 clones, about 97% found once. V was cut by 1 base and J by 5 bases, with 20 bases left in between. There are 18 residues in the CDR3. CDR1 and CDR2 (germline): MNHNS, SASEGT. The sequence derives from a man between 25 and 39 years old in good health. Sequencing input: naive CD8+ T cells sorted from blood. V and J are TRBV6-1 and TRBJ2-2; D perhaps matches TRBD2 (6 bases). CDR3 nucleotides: TGTGCCAGCAGTGAAGTGATGGACTACCGTGTAATGACCGGGGAGCTGTTTTTT. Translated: CASSEVMDYRVMTGELFF.